Reported below is one T cell receptor beta chain. Its matching antigen is unknown. RNA, at about 0.5 to 1 ug, was reverse transcribed with random hexamers. TCRdb itself ran the immunoSEQ multiplex PCR reads through MiXCR, one entry per CDR3 protein. The table has a few hundred thousand distinct CDR3 sequences, 75% to 90% seen once; the top ten hold approximately 0.11%. The germline V gene encodes CDR1 MDHEN and CDR2 SYDVKM. Between the trimmed V and J ends, which lost 6 bases and 3 bases, there was a span of 11 bases. The CDR3 runs 13 residues. TCR beta sequencing covered blood CD8+ and CD4+ T cells. These data come from a study of CD8 T cells in Susac syndrome. Study conclusions and caveats: The study admitted that it had a relatively small number of individuals in its TCR sequencing and HLA analysis.

The receptor was isolated from a human donor with multiple sclerosis. The sequencing input was CD8+ T cells from PBMCs. The chain links TRBV28 to TRBJ2-5; no clear D. The CDR3 reads CASSLREEETQYF. The CDR3 coding sequence is TGTGCCAGCAGCCTGCGAGAGGAAGAGACCCAGTACTTC.